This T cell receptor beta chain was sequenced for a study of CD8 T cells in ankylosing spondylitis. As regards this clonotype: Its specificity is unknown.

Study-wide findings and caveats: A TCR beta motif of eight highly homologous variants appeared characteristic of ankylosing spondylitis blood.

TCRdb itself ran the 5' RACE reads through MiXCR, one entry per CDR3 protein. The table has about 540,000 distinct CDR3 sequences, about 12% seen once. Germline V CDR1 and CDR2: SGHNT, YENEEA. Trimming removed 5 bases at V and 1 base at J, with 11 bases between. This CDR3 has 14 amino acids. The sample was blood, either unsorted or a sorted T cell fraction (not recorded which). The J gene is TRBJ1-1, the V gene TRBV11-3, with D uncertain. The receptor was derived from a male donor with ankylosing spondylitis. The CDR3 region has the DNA TGTGCCAGCAGCCCGCGTGTAACGAACACTGAAGCTTTCTTT. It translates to CASSPRVTNTEAFF.